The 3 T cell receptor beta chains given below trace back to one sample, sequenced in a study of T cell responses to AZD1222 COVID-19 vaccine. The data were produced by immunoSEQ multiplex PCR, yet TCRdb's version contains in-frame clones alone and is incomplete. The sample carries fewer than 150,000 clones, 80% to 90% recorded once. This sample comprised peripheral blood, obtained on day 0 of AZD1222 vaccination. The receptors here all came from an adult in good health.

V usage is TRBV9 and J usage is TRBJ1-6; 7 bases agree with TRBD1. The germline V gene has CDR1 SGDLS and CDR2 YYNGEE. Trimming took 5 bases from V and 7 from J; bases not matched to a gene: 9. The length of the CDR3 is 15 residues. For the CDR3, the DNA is TGTGCCAGCAGTGACTTCGGGACAGCCAATTCACCCCTCCACTTT. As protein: CASSDFGTANSPLHF.

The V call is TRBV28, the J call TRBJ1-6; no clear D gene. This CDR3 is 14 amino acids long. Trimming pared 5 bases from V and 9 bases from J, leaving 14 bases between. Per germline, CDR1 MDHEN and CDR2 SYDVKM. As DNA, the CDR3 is TGTGCCAGCAGTCTAAGGGTAAAGACTTCACCCCTCCACTTT. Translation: CASSLRVKTSPLHF.

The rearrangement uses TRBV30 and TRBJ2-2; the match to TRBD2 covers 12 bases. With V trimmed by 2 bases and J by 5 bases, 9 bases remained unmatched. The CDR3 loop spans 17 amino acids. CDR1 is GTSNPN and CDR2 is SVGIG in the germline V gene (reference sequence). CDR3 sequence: CAWSRSRTSGMTGELFF. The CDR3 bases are TGTGCCTGGAGTCGGTCCCGGACTAGCGGGATGACCGGGGAGCTGTTTTTT.